This T cell receptor (beta chain) was recorded in a study of blood T cell repertoires in COVID-19. Overall study: Samples came from the United States, Italy and Spain, spanning acute and convalescent COVID-19. The cDNA or gDNA used as material had been derived from T cells, B-cell-depleted T cells, or PBMCs.

V lost 0 bases, J lost 6 bases, and 4 bases stayed unmatched. The CDR3 is made up of 14 amino acids. Germline V gives CDR1 SGHRS, CDR2 YFSETQ. Per the original methods: Using reference gene primer amplification, nucleated cell counts were estimated. Only in-frame clones appear in the TCRdb table, and some are missing; sequencing was by immunoSEQ multiplex PCR. The V and J calls and the clone size are those of that table, but D and trimming were determined from the DNA. The top ten clones hold 14% of a sample with 85,000 to 95,000 clones, more than 70% of them seen once. Material for sequencing was peripheral blood. This sequence originates from a woman older than 75 with acute or convalescent COVID-19. The V call is TRBV5-1, the J call TRBJ2-7; 9 bases agree with TRBD2. CDR3 residues: CASSLALAGPEQYF. The CDR3 coding sequence is TGCGCCAGCAGCTTGGCACTAGCGGGTCCCGAGCAGTACTTC.